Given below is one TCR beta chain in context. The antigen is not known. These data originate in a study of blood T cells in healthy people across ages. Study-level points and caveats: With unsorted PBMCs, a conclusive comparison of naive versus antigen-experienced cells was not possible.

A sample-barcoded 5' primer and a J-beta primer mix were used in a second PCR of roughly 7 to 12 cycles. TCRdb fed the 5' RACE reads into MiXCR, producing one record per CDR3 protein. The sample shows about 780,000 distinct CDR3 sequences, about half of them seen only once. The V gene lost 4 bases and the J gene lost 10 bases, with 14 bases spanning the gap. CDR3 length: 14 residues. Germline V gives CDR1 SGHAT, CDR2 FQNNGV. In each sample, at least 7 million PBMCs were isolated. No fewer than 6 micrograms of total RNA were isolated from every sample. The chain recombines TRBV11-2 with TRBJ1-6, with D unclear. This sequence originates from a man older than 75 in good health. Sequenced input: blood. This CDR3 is CASSSVPGRSPLHF. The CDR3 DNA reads TGTGCCAGCAGCTCGGTTCCGGGCCGGTCACCCCTCCACTTT.